The rows below give T cell receptor beta chains drawn from one sample of a study of cytomegalovirus exposure and HLA in healthy donors. Sequencing was performed with immunoSEQ multiplex PCR; in TCRdb, only in-frame clones are kept and a portion is missing. The sample carries over 85,000 clones, around 96% recorded once. The sequenced material came from PBMCs. These receptors all stem from a woman under 30 in good health and CMV-seronegative. The CDR3 runs from the conserved cysteine through the conserved F or W. Fields, in order: J gene, D gene, V gene, clone size, CDR3 DNA, CDR3 protein. The D gene is left open where the match is weak. Rows give clone size only sometimes, using once, few, many, or a class for an expanded clone.

>TRBJ1-4|-|TRBV5-3|-
TGTGCCAGAAGCTTGGGCGGGCTCGCAACTAATGAAAAACTGTTTTTT
CARSLGGLATNEKLFF
>TRBJ2-7|TRBD2|TRBV6-4|once
TGTGCCAGCAGACCCATAGCGGGGGCGCTGATGAAGCAGTACTTC
CASRPIAGALMKQYF
>TRBJ1-2|TRBD1|TRBV2|-
TGTGCCAGCAGTGGATACGACAGGGACTATGGCTACACCTTC
CASSGYDRDYGYTF
>TRBJ2-5|TRBD1|TRBV9|-
TGTGCCAGCAGCGCAGGACCGGGACAGGGGGCTTGGGAGACCCAGTACTTC
CASSAGPGQGAWETQYF
>TRBJ2-7|-|TRBV18|-
TGTGCCAGCTCACCAACGGACAAAAACCACGAGCAGTACTTC
CASSPTDKNHEQYF
>TRBJ1-4|-|TRBV7-7|-
TGTGCTAGCAGCCGTAGCGTATGGGAAAAACTGTTTTTT
CASSRSVWEKLFF
>TRBJ1-4|TRBD1|TRBV18|once
TGTGCCAGCTCACGAGGGACAGATCCAACTAATGAAAAACTGTTTTTT
CASSRGTDPTNEKLFF
>TRBJ1-2|-|TRBV29-1|-
TGCAGCGTTGAACAGGACACCGTACTCTATGGCTACACCTTC
CSVEQDTVLYGYTF
>TRBJ1-2|-|TRBV7-9|-
TGTGCCAGCAGCTTATCCTCTGAGGAGAACTATGGCTACACCTTC
CASSLSSEENYGYTF
>TRBJ1-1|-|TRBV18|once
TGTGCCAGCTTACAGGGATGGGTGAACACTGAAGCTTTCTTT
CASLQGWVNTEAFF
>TRBJ2-5|-|TRBV19|-
TGTGCCAGTAGTCCGTGGCACAGGGTACAGGAGACCCAGTACTTC
CASSPWHRVQETQYF
>TRBJ1-5|-|TRBV6-5|-
TGTGCCAGCGGGGATTCGACAGTCCGGCAGCCCCAGCATTTT
CASGDSTVRQPQHF
>TRBJ2-1|TRBD2|TRBV9|-
TGTGCCAGCAGCGCCTCGGGTAGCGGGAGCTCCTACAATGAGCAGTTCTTC
CASSASGSGSSYNEQFF
>TRBJ2-2|-|TRBV9|-
TGTGCCAGCAGCGTCCGCGGGTACACCGGGGAGCTGTTTTTT
CASSVRGYTGELFF
>TRBJ2-7|TRBD2|TRBV13|-
TGTGCCAGCAGCACCGTCGGGGGGGGCGTACACGAGCAGTACTTC
CASSTVGGGVHEQYF
>TRBJ2-1|TRBD2|TRBV7-3|-
TGTGCCAGCAGCCCCCTGAGCGGGGGCCTCAATGAGCAGTTCTTC
CASSPLSGGLNEQFF
>TRBJ1-2|-|TRBV5-6|-
TGTGCCAGCAGCTTGGCTATTGCAGGGCTTGAGGGCTACACCTTC
CASSLAIAGLEGYTF
>TRBJ2-7|TRBD2|TRBV11-3|-
TGTGCCAGCACGGGGGGGTCCTCCTACGAGCAGTACTTC
CASTGGSSYEQYF
>TRBJ1-5|-|TRBV4-1|few
TGCGCCAGCAGCCAAGAAGATTCAGGGCTCCAGCATTTT
CASSQEDSGLQHF
>TRBJ2-1|-|TRBV14|-
TGTGCCTCTTCCCCCGGCAGGGGCCACTCCTACAATGAGCAGTTCTTC
CASSPGRGHSYNEQFF
>TRBJ2-6|TRBD2|TRBV6-4|-
TGTGCCAGCAGTGACGGCAGCGGGAGGGCCAGTGGGGCCAACGTCCTGACTTTC
CASSDGSGRASGANVLTF
>TRBJ2-2|-|TRBV6-1|once
TGTGCCAGCAGTGAAGTGGAGGTCTCCGGGGAGCTGTTTTTT
CASSEVEVSGELFF
>TRBJ1-1|-|TRBV7-9|-
TGTGCCAGCAGCTCCAGGGTTGACACTGAAGCTTTCTTT
CASSSRVDTEAFF
>TRBJ2-2|TRBD1|TRBV10-1|-
TGCGCCAGCAGTGCCGGGACAGAGTTCACCGGGGAGCTGTTTTTT
CASSAGTEFTGELFF
>TRBJ1-1|-|TRBV13|-
TGTGCCAGCAGCCCGGGACGGGGGGTTACTGAAGCTTTCTTT
CASSPGRGVTEAFF
>TRBJ2-6|TRBD1|TRBV6-4|-
TGTGCCAGCACCTCCGGGACAGGGTCTGGGGCCAACGTCCTGACTTTC
CASTSGTGSGANVLTF
>TRBJ2-7|-|TRBV25-1|-
TGTGCCAGCAGTGCACCGAGGGGGACGGAGTCCCACGAGCAGTACTTC
CASSAPRGTESHEQYF
>TRBJ2-7|-|TRBV19|-
TGTGCCAGTAGTATATCCCAGTACGAGCAGTACTTC
CASSISQYEQYF
>TRBJ2-7|-|TRBV5-5|-
TGTGCCAGCAGGCTCCGGGGTACGACCTACGAGCAGTACTTC
CASRLRGTTYEQYF
>TRBJ1-5|-|TRBV28|-
TGTGCCAGCAGATCTGGAGGGAATGTCGGCAATCAGCCCCAGCATTTT
CASRSGGNVGNQPQHF
>TRBJ1-2|-|TRBV2|-
TGTGCCAGCCTACAGGGAGTAGATGGCTACACCTTC
CASLQGVDGYTF
>TRBJ2-5|-|TRBV28|-
TGTGCCAGCAGTTTCGGGTCCCGACCGGAGACCCAGTACTTC
CASSFGSRPETQYF
>TRBJ2-2|TRBD2|TRBV6-4|-
TGTGCCAGCAGTCCCAACGGGGGGTCCGGGGAGCTGTTTTTT
CASSPNGGSGELFF
>TRBJ1-3|TRBD1|TRBV7-8|-
TGTGCCAGCAGCTTAACACCGGGACAGGGTGACACCATATATTTT
CASSLTPGQGDTIYF
>TRBJ2-1|TRBD2|TRBV11-1|once
TGTGCCAGCAGCCCTCTGGGACTAGCGGGATTCAATGAGCAGTTCTTC
CASSPLGLAGFNEQFF
>TRBJ1-2|-|TRBV6-6|-
TGTGCCAGCAGTGTCGACAGATTCGATGGCTACACCTTC
CASSVDRFDGYTF
>TRBJ2-7|-|TRBV6-1|-
TGTGCCAGCGCGCAGGGGGGTAGGTACGAGCAGTACTTC
CASAQGGRYEQYF
>TRBJ2-7|-|TRBV7-9|-
TGTGCCAGCAGCTTACCAGGGATGAAGTCCTACGAGCAGTACTTC
CASSLPGMKSYEQYF
>TRBJ2-1|-|TRBV25-1|-
TGTGCCAGCAGTGAACACAGCGGGACAGGCTCAAATGAGCAGTTCTTC
CASSEHSGTGSNEQFF
>TRBJ1-1|-|TRBV10-3|-
TGTGCCATCAGTGAGTCCCTGACTGAAGCTTTCTTT
CAISESLTEAFF
>TRBJ2-7|TRBD1|TRBV15|-
TGTGCCACCAGCAGGGGTGGACAGGGAACCTACGAGCAGTACTTC
CATSRGGQGTYEQYF
>TRBJ1-1|TRBD1|TRBV30|-
TGTGCCTGGAGTTCAGGGACAGTTGCTGAAGCTTTCTTT
CAWSSGTVAEAFF
>TRBJ1-2|-|TRBV7-5|once
TGTGCCAGCAGTTCCGACAGGGCGGCCTACACCTTC
CASSSDRAAYTF
>TRBJ1-2|-|TRBV19|-
TGTGCCAGCACCCCCAAGGGGTACTATGGCTACACCTTC
CASTPKGYYGYTF
>TRBJ2-1|TRBD2|TRBV4-3|-
TGCGCCAGCAGCCCCTCCGTGGGAGGGTACGGTGAGCAGTTCTTC
CASSPSVGGYGEQFF
>TRBJ2-2|TRBD1|TRBV4-1|-
TGCGCCAGCAGCCAAGACCGGGACAGTACGAACACCGGGGAGCTGTTTTTT
CASSQDRDSTNTGELFF
>TRBJ2-7|TRBD2|TRBV5-1|-
TGCGCCAGCAGACAGGGGACTAGCGGGAACTACGAGCAGTACTTC
CASRQGTSGNYEQYF
>TRBJ1-2|TRBD1|TRBV6-6|-
TGTGCCAGCACCCCAGGACAGGGTTTAGAGGGCTACACCTTC
CASTPGQGLEGYTF